Each of the 29 T cell receptor beta chains below was sequenced from the same sample in a study of shared clonotypes between healthy human individuals. CD45RO-negative, CCR7-positively selected cells formed the naive CD8 fraction, excluding terminally differentiated effector memory CD45RA+ cells. Assay used: immunoSEQ multiplex PCR; TCRdb lists only in-frame clones, some missing. This sample has fewer than 700,000 clones, with 90% to 95% found just once. Sequencing used naive CD8+ T cells sorted from blood. The receptors were sampled from a woman aged 25-40 years in good health.

The J gene is TRBJ2-1, the V gene TRBV19; TRBD2 matches 10 bases. This CDR3 is 17 amino acids long. Germline V gives CDR1 LNHDA, CDR2 SQIVND (reference sequence). The V gene end was trimmed by 7 bases and the J gene end by 5 bases; junction bases not matched to a gene: 14. The CDR3 is CASTEVPGLAVHNEQFF. CDR3 coding DNA: TGTGCCAGTACCGAGGTCCCAGGACTAGCGGTACACAATGAGCAGTTCTTC.

The rearrangement links TRBV10-1 to TRBJ2-2; 7 nucleotides line up with TRBD1. The V and J ends lost 7 bases and 6 bases, in that order; junction bases with no gene match: 8. Germline V gives CDR1 WNHNN, CDR2 SYGVQD (reference sequence). The CDR3 spans 14 residues. CDR3 DNA sequence: TGCGCCAGCATAACGACAGGGTTCGCCGGGGAGCTGTTTTTT. Protein sequence: CASITTGFAGELFF.

The chain is built from TRBV7-6 and TRBJ2-2; TRBD2 matches at 11 bases. This CDR3 has 16 amino acids. V trimming: 1 base; J trimming: 6 bases; junction bases outside the gene matches: 4. Germline lookup yields CDR1 SGHVS and CDR2 FNYEAQ. The CDR3 region has the DNA TGTGCCAGCAGCTTAGGGGGGACTAGCGGAGCCGGGGAGCTGTTTTTT. This encodes CASSLGGTSGAGELFF.

The gene calls are TRBV10-1 and TRBJ1-5, with 9 bases lining up with TRBD1. The CDR3 loop spans 14 amino acids. Germline CDR1 WNHNN, CDR2 SYGVQD (reference sequence). The J segment lost 7 bases and the V segment lost 6 bases, leaving 7 bases of the junction unmatched. The CDR3 region has the DNA TGCGCCAGCAGAGAACAGGGGGCTGAACAGCCCCAGCATTTT. This codes for CASREQGAEQPQHF.

The chain employs TRBV2 and TRBJ2-7; either TRBD1 or TRBD2 may fit D (6 bases each). Germline-derived CDR1 and CDR2 are SNHLY and FYNNEI. V was cut by 1 base and J by 5 bases, with 18 bases left in between. The CDR3 totals 16 residues. Here the CDR3 DNA reads TGTGCCAGCAGTGAAGTGGGGGCGAGGGGAGGTAACGAGCAGTACTTC. As protein: CASSEVGARGGNEQYF.

V and J are TRBV7-2 and TRBJ2-1; D remains ambiguous. Trimming took off 6 bases at V and 5 bases at J, with 11 bases between the two ends. The CDR3 is 13 residues long. CDR1 is SGHTA and CDR2 is FQGNSA in the germline V gene. CDR3 amino acids: CASRVDPNNEQFF. The CDR3 nucleotides read TGTGCCAGCAGGGTGGACCCGAACAATGAGCAGTTCTTC.

The J gene is TRBJ2-7, the V gene TRBV5-6, with 9 bases lining up with TRBD1. The CDR3 is 14 residues long. The germline V gene encodes CDR1 SGHDT and CDR2 YYEEEE. The V segment lost 5 bases and the J segment 2 bases; nucleotides outside the gene matches: 5. CDR3 in amino acids: CASRRGQGPYEQYF. CDR3 DNA: TGTGCCAGCAGGCGTGGACAGGGGCCCTACGAGCAGTACTTC. Based on the CDR3 plus reference TRBV5-6 and TRBJ2-7, the full variable domain is DAGVTQSPTHLIKTRGQQVTLRCSPKSGHDTVSWYQQALGQGPQFIFQYYEEEERQRGNFPDRFSGHQFPNYSSELNVNALLLGDSALYLCASRRGQGPYEQYFGPGTRLTVT.

This chain links TRBV2 with TRBJ2-7; D is uncertain. This CDR3 comprises 10 residues. CDR1 and CDR2 (germline): SNHLY, FYNNEI. Trimming stripped 8 bases from V and 7 bases from J, with 9 bases between. DNA for the CDR3: TGTGCCAGCGCCGCCGGGGAGCAGTACTTC. This codes for CASAAGEQYF.

The count of this clone is one. V and J are TRBV7-4 and TRBJ1-2; D is uncertain. Trimming removed 0 bases at V and 8 bases at J, with 22 bases between. CDR1 and CDR2 (germline): SGHVT, SQSDAQ. The CDR3 length is 17 residues. CDR3 coding DNA: TGTGCCAGCAGCTTAGCCCGATTGGGAATAATTAAGACGGGCTACACCTTC. Its translation is CASSLARLGIIKTGYTF.

V gene TRBV9 combines with J gene TRBJ1-4; possibly TRBD1 for D (6 bases). The germline V gene encodes CDR1 SGDLS and CDR2 YYNGEE. The CDR3 totals 15 residues. Trimming cost V 3 bases and J 6 bases, with 15 bases left between them. Here the CDR3 DNA reads TGTGCCAGCAGCGAGAGGGGGACGCGGTATGAAAAACTGTTTTTT. Its translation is CASSERGTRYEKLFF. Looking up the rest from reference TRBV9 and TRBJ1-4 gives the full variable domain: DSGVTQTPKHLITATGQRVTLRCSPRSGDLSVYWYQQSLDQGLQFLIQYYNGEERAKGNILERFSAQQFPDLHSELNLSSLELGDSALYFCASSERGTRYEKLFFGSGTQLSVL.

The J gene is TRBJ1-2, the V gene TRBV6-5; the D gene is possibly TRBD1 (5 bases). This CDR3 is built from 14 residues. Trimming removed 6 bases at V and 4 bases at J, with 15 bases between. The germline V gene has CDR1 MNHEY and CDR2 SVGAGI. The CDR3 is CASRELGGAYGYTF. The CDR3 coding sequence is TGTGCCAGCAGGGAACTCGGAGGGGCCTATGGCTACACCTTC.

V is TRBV6-6 and J is TRBJ2-7; D tentatively fits TRBD1 or TRBD2 (5 bases each). The germline V and J ends were trimmed by 5 bases and 7 bases, with 21 bases remaining between them. The germline V gene has CDR1 MNHNY and CDR2 SVGAGI (reference sequence). This CDR3 contains 15 residues. CDR3 sequence: CASSPHGTNVGEQYF. The DNA for the CDR3 is TGTGCCAGCAGTCCCCACGGGACGAACGTCGGGGAGCAGTACTTC.

The chain employs TRBV13 and TRBJ2-2; D ambiguous. Germline values: CDR1 PRHDT, CDR2 FYEKMQ (reference sequence). V was shortened by 6 bases and J by 7 bases, with 12 bases between the two germline ends. This CDR3 spans 13 amino acids. The CDR3 loop is CASRYRKGGELFF. The CDR3 DNA reads as TGTGCCAGCAGATATAGGAAGGGCGGGGAGCTGTTTTTT.

The chain is built from TRBV27 and TRBJ1-4; D is undetermined. Trimming took off 2 bases at V and 17 bases at J, with 12 bases between the two ends. From germline, CDR1 is MNHEY and CDR2 SMNVEV (reference sequence). The CDR3 has 11 amino acids. CDR3 bases: TGTGCCAGCAGTTTAAGCCACGTGAGTTTTTTT. It encodes CASSLSHVSFF.

In DNA form, the CDR3 reads TGTGCCAGCAGCCTCCTAGGACATGAGCAGTTCTTC. Protein product: CASSLLGHEQFF. The chain is built from TRBV9 and TRBJ2-1; D is unresolved. V was cut by 4 bases and J by 8 bases, with 10 bases left in between. The CDR3 runs to 12 residues. Germline-derived CDR1 and CDR2 are SGDLS and YYNGEE.

In this sample, this clone turned up once. The chain recombines TRBV7-9 with TRBJ1-1; 12 bases match TRBD1. From germline, CDR1 is SEHNR and CDR2 FQNEAQ (reference sequence). With V trimmed by 4 bases and J by 1 base, 7 bases remained unmatched. The CDR3 consists of 17 residues. CDR3 region: CASSSRDRGLANTEAFF. The CDR3 coding sequence is TGTGCCAGCAGCTCCCGGGACAGGGGGCTTGCGAACACTGAAGCTTTCTTT.

The chain uses TRBV29-1 and TRBJ2-1; possible D gene TRBD2, 6 bases. The CDR3 has 13 residues. Looked up from germline, CDR1 is SQVTM and CDR2 is ANQGSEA. The germline V and J ends were trimmed by 7 bases and 7 bases, with 17 bases remaining between them. The CDR3 loop reads CSAEVRTINEQFF. Here the CDR3 DNA reads TGCAGCGCTGAGGTCCGGACTATTAATGAGCAGTTCTTC.

The chain has TRBV27 and TRBJ2-1; 7 bases are shared with TRBD2. Germline lookup yields CDR1 MNHEY and CDR2 SMNVEV (reference sequence). CDR3 length: 17 amino acids. Trimming removed 0 bases from V and 4 bases from J; junction bases left unmatched: 9. The CDR3 loop is CASSLSIAGEIYNEQFF. CDR3 DNA sequence: TGTGCCAGCAGTTTATCTATCGCGGGAGAGATTTACAATGAGCAGTTCTTC.

V and J are TRBV27 and TRBJ2-7; 9 nucleotides agree with TRBD1. Per germline, CDR1 MNHEY and CDR2 SMNVEV (reference sequence). The CDR3 has 15 amino acids. J was trimmed by 6 bases and V by 3 bases; bases with no gene match: 9. DNA for the CDR3: TGTGCCAGCAGTTTCTCGGGACAGGGATCTAGCGAGCAGTACTTC. Translation gives CASSFSGQGSSEQYF.

The gene calls are TRBV4-2 and TRBJ2-2; D is uncertain. CDR1 is LGHNA, CDR2 YNFKEQ, per germline. The CDR3 runs 15 residues. Trimming took off 3 bases at V and 10 bases at J, with 18 bases between the two ends. Here the CDR3 reads CASSQRMPTNSELFF. CDR3 nucleotide sequence: TGTGCCAGCAGCCAGAGGATGCCAACCAACTCGGAGCTGTTTTTT.

CDR3 residues: CASSFWAGPSPNEQFF. CDR3 DNA: TGTGCCAGCAGCTTCTGGGCGGGTCCGAGCCCCAATGAGCAGTTCTTC. The J gene is TRBJ2-1, the V gene TRBV5-4, with D perhaps TRBD2 (5 bases). Germline lookup yields CDR1 SGHNT and CDR2 YYREEE (reference sequence). V was shortened by 2 bases and J by 6 bases, with 18 bases between the two germline ends. This CDR3 contains 16 residues.

The chain joins TRBV14 to TRBJ2-7; D is perhaps TRBD1 (6 bases). Germline loops: CDR1 SGHDN, CDR2 FVKESK. The CDR3 spans 13 residues. Trimming pared 4 bases from V and 3 bases from J, leaving 10 bases between. The CDR3 reads CASSPGASYEQYF. DNA for the CDR3: TGTGCCAGCAGCCCAGGGGCGAGCTACGAGCAGTACTTC.

The chain joins TRBV25-1 to TRBJ2-3, with a possible D match to TRBD2 (6 bases). CDR3 length: 14 amino acids. With 5 bases removed from V and 2 bases from J, the gap between germline ends came to 11 bases. From germline, CDR1 is MGHDK and CDR2 SYGVNS. CDR3 sequence (DNA): TGTGCCAGCAGTAGGAGGGCTATCACAGATACGCAGTATTTT. Protein: CASSRRAITDTQYF.

This clone was detected once. CDR3 DNA: TGTGCCAATACGACGAATGAGCAGTTCTTC. The encoded protein is CANTTNEQFF. This chain links TRBV6-4 with TRBJ2-1; D is unclear. The CDR3 is made up of 10 amino acids. Germline assignment: CDR1 MRHNA and CDR2 SNTAGT. V lost 10 bases to trimming and J lost 7 bases, with 8 bases between them.

Of note for this clone: This same CDR3 is encoded by further DNA sequences in the sample. The CDR3 DNA follows: TGTGCCAGCAGTTTATCTCCAGGCACCGGCACAGATACGCAGTATTTT. Translated, it gives CASSLSPGTGTDTQYF. The chain uses TRBV27 and TRBJ2-3; D is uncertain. CDR3 length: 16 residues. Germline loops: CDR1 MNHEY, CDR2 SMNVEV (reference sequence). The V end was cut by 0 bases, the J end by 1 base, with 11 bases between.

This chain links TRBV28 with TRBJ2-7; 9 bases agree with TRBD2. The germline V gene encodes CDR1 MDHEN and CDR2 SYDVKM. Trimming cost V 5 bases and J 3 bases; bases outside gene matches: 8. This CDR3 has 15 residues. The CDR3 region has the DNA TGTGCCAGCAGTAGCCCCAGGCGGGAGGGCTACGAGCAGTACTTC. The encoded protein is CASSSPRREGYEQYF. Full variable domain (rest looked up from reference TRBV28 and TRBJ2-7): DVKVTQSSRYLVKRTGEKVFLECVQDMDHENMFWYRQDPGLGLRLIYFSYDVKMKEKGDIPEGYSVSREKKERFSLILESASTNQTSMYLCASSSPRREGYEQYFGPGTRLTVT.

CDR3 nucleotides: TGCGCCAGCAGTGAGTCTCTTATCAGTACGAACACTGAAGCTTTCTTT. Translation gives CASSESLISTNTEAFF. This chain connects TRBV10-2 to TRBJ1-1; D is unresolved. The germline V and J ends were trimmed by 0 bases and 1 base, with 12 bases remaining between them. CDR1 and CDR2 (germline): WSHSY, SAAADI. The CDR3 extends over 16 amino acids.

CDR3 protein: CASSFVLAGNGVGNEQFF. For the CDR3, the DNA is TGTGCCAGCAGTTTCGTACTAGCGGGAAATGGGGTGGGCAATGAGCAGTTCTTC. The rearrangement uses TRBV28 and TRBJ2-1, with TRBD2 matching 10 bases. The junction had 14 bases not matched to a gene; V was cut back by 3 bases and J by 6 bases. Per the germline V gene, CDR1 is MDHEN and CDR2 is SYDVKM. The CDR3 contains 18 residues.

The rearrangement links TRBV4-1 to TRBJ2-1; TRBD2 matches 11 bases. The CDR3 is 15 amino acids. Trimming removed 9 bases from V and 9 bases from J; junction bases left unmatched: 13. CDR1 MGHRA and CDR2 YSYEKL come from the germline V gene. This CDR3 is CASSLLAGGPIEQFF. Written as DNA, the CDR3 is TGCGCCAGTTCACTCTTAGCGGGAGGGCCCATTGAGCAGTTCTTC.